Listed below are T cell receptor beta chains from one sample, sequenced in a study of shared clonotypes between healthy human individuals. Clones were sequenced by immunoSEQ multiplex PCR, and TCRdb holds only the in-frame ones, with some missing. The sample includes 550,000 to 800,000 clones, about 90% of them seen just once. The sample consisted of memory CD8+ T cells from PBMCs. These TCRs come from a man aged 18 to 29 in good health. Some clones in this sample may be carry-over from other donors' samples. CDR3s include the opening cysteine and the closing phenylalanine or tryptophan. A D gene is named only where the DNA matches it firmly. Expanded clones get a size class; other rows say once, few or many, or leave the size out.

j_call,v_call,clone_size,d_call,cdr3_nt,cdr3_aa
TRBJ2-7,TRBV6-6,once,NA,TGTGCCAGCAGTTACACTCCTAGCAACGTCCACGAGCAGTACTTC,CASSYTPSNVHEQYF
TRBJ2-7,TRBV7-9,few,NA,TGTGCCAGCAGCCCCATGGGCAGCTACGAGCAGTACTTC,CASSPMGSYEQYF
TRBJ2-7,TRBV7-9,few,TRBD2,TGTGCCAGCAGCTTACTCCTGGCTAGCGGGAGTTACGAGCAGTACTTC,CASSLLLASGSYEQYF
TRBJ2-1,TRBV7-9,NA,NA,TGTGCCAGCAGCTTAGCTGGGCCGCTTAATGAGCAGTTCTTC,CASSLAGPLNEQFF
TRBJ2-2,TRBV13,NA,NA,TGTGCCAGCAGCTTACTGGGTCACGCGAACACCGGGGAGCTGTTTTTT,CASSLLGHANTGELFF
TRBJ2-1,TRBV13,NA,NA,TGTGCCAGCAGCCCCGGCCGGGACTTTCACAATGAGCAGTTCTTC,CASSPGRDFHNEQFF
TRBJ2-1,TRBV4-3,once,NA,TGCGCCAGCAGCCAAGGAGGGGTGAATCAGCTCGATGAGCAGTTCTTC,CASSQGGVNQLDEQFF
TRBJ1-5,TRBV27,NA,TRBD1,TGTGCCAGCAAGGGACAGTATAGCAATCAGCCCCAGCATTTT,CASKGQYSNQPQHF
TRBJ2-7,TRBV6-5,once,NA,TGTGCCAGCAGTTCCGCCCCGGAGGCCGAGCAGTACTTC,CASSSAPEAEQYF
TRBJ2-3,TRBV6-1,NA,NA,TGTGCCAGCTCACGGTACACAGATACGCAGTATTTT,CASSRYTDTQYF
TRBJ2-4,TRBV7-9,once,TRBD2,TGTGCCAGCAGCTTCCTCCGCGGGAGTGCTGCCAAAAACATTCAGTACTTC,CASSFLRGSAAKNIQYF
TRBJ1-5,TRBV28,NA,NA,TGTGCCAGCAGTTCCCCGGGGGCGGCACCTCATCAGCCCCAGCATTTT,CASSSPGAAPHQPQHF
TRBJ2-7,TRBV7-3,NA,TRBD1,TGTGCCAGCAGCTCCGGACAGGACTCCTACGAGCAGTACTTC,CASSSGQDSYEQYF
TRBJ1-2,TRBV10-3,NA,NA,TGTGCCATCAGTCAGCAGGGTGATCCTAACTATGGCTACACCTTC,CAISQQGDPNYGYTF
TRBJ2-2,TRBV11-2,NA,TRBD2,TGTGCCAGCAGCTTAGATAAGACTAGCGGGAACACCGGGGAGCTGTTTTTT,CASSLDKTSGNTGELFF
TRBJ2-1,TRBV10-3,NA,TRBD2,TGTGCCATCAGATACGGACTAGCGGGAGTTACGTACAATGAGCAGTTCTTC,CAIRYGLAGVTYNEQFF
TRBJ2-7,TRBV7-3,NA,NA,TGTGCCAGCAGCTTAAGCGGGGACTCCTACGAGCAGTACTTC,CASSLSGDSYEQYF
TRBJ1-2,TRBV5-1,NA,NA,TGCGCCAGCAGCTGGGGCGCGGATGGCTACACCTTC,CASSWGADGYTF
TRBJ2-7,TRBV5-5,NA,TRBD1,TGTGCCAGCAGCTCCGGCACAGGGGGCGGATACGAGCAGTACTTC,CASSSGTGGGYEQYF
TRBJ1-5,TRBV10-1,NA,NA,TGCGCCAGCAGTGAGTGTTGGGCCAGGGAGGACAATCAGCCCCAGCATTTT,CASSECWAREDNQPQHF
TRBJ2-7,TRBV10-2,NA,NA,TGCGCCAGCAGTGGGGCTACAGCTTGGCCCTACGAGCAGTACTTC,CASSGATAWPYEQYF
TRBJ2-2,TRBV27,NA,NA,TGTGCCAGCAGTTTTAGCAGGGGTTCCGGGGAGCTGTTTTTT,CASSFSRGSGELFF
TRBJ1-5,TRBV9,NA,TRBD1,TGTGCCAGCAGCGGAAAGACAGGGCAAGGGCCCCAGCATTTT,CASSGKTGQGPQHF
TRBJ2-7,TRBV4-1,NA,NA,TGCGCCAGCAGCCACCCGGGCTACGAGCAGTACTTC,CASSHPGYEQYF
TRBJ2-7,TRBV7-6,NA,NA,TGTGCCAGCAGCTTAGTTATAGAGGGTAGGGGCCGCGGCCACGAGCAGTACTTC,CASSLVIEGRGRGHEQYF
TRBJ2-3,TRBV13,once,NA,TGTGCCAGCAGCTCAGGGACCGAGACAGATACGCAGTATTTT,CASSSGTETDTQYF
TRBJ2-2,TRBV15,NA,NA,TGTGCCACCAGCTGGCAATCTGGCGGAGCCCGCGTCACCGGGGAGCTGTTTTTT,CATSWQSGGARVTGELFF
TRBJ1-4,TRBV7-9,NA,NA,TGTGCCAGCAGCCCACCGAGGCAGGCGAATGAAAAACTGTTTTTT,CASSPPRQANEKLFF
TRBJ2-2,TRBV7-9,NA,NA,TGTGCCAGCAGCTTAGCGCCCCCGGACATATTCTACACCGGGGAGCTGTTTTTT,CASSLAPPDIFYTGELFF
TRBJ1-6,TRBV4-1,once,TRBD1,TGCGCCAGCAGCCAGCTCAGTACAGGGGGGCGAAATTCACCCCTCCACTTT,CASSQLSTGGRNSPLHF
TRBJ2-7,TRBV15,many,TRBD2,TGTGCCACCAGCACCAAACTAGCGGGAGGCAAAGACGAGCAGTACTTC,CATSTKLAGGKDEQYF
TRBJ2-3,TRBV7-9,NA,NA,TGTGCCAGCAGCTTTGTCTTCGGTGATACGCAGTATTTT,CASSFVFGDTQYF
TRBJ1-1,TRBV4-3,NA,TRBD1,TGCGCCAGCAGCCAAGAACGGACAGGGGCTGAAGCTTTCTTT,CASSQERTGAEAFF
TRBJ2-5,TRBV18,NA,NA,TGTGCCAGCTCACCAGAAGAGACCCAGTACTTC,CASSPEETQYF
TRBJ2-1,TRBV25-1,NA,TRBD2,TGTGCCAGCAGTGAGGGACTACGACTCGCCTACAATGAGCAGTTCTTC,CASSEGLRLAYNEQFF
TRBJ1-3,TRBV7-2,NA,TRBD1,TGTGCCAGCGTCGCGGGACAGAGCTCTGGAAACACCATATATTTT,CASVAGQSSGNTIYF
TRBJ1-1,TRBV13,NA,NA,TGTGCCACCGATGGAGGGGGGACAAAAAGGGTAGCTTTCTTT,CATDGGGTKRVAFF
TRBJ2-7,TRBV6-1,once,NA,TGTGCCAGCAGTGGGACCGGGCGCACCTACGAGCAGTACTTC,CASSGTGRTYEQYF
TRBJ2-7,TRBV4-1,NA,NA,TGCGCCAGCAGCCAAATTCCGGGACCGAATCTTTACGAGCAGTACTTC,CASSQIPGPNLYEQYF
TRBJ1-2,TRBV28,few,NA,TGTGCCAGCAGGGGTCAAGAACAGGGATTCAACTATGGCTACACCTTC,CASRGQEQGFNYGYTF
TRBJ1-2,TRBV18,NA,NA,TGTGCCAGCTCACCTTCTAACAGGGACCACTATGGCTACACCTTC,CASSPSNRDHYGYTF
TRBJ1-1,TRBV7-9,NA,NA,TGTGCCAGCAGCCCGGCCGACAGGAGAACTGAAGCTTTCTTT,CASSPADRRTEAFF
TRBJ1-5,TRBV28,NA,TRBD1,TGTGCCAGCAGTGAAGGAGATACAGGGGGCTATAGCAATCAGCCCCAGCATTTT,CASSEGDTGGYSNQPQHF
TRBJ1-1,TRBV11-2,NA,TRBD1,TGTGCCAGCAGCCTAGGGGGCGTCGCTGAAGCTTTCTTT,CASSLGGVAEAFF
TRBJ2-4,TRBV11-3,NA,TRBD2,TGTGCCAGCTCCGAACGAGCGGGGACTAAAAACATTCAGTACTTC,CASSERAGTKNIQYF
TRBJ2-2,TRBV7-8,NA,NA,TGTGCCAGCAGCCAGGAGGAGGGGCACGGGGAGCTGTTTTTT,CASSQEEGHGELFF
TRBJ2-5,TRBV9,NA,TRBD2,TGTGCCAGCAGCCCCCGGTGGATAGCGGGAGGACAGGAGACCCAGTACTTC,CASSPRWIAGGQETQYF